The 6 T cell receptor beta chains given below trace back to one sample, sequenced in a study of cytomegalovirus exposure and HLA in healthy donors (dated by TCRdb to between 2016 and 2019). Library preparation employed the immunoSEQ multiplex PCR assay. TCRdb limited this immuneACCESS table to in-frame rearrangements with V and J called. A share of clones is missing; checked studies link under half to unresolved V genes, and the rest is unexplained. Here the sample has approximately 190,000 clones; 84% occur a single time. Around an eighth of the sample goes to the ten largest clones. Material: PBMCs. These TCRs come from a woman aged 25 to 39 in good health and CMV-seropositive.

This chain connects TRBV7-2 to TRBJ2-7; 10 bases match TRBD2. The CDR3 is 16 residues long. Germline CDR1 SGHTA, CDR2 FQGNSA. V lost 1 base and J lost 2; bases outside the gene matches: 5. In DNA, the CDR3 is TGTGCCAGCAGCTTAGTCGGGCTAGCGGGAGCCTACGAGCAGTACTTC. This sequence encodes CASSLVGLAGAYEQYF.

The chain uses TRBV6-1 and TRBJ2-5, with unresolved D. The germline V and J ends were trimmed by 3 bases and 1 base, with 12 bases remaining between them. Germline V lookup: CDR1 MNHNS, CDR2 SASEGT. There are 15 residues in the CDR3. The CDR3 is CASSDQWVAQETQYF. In nucleotides, the CDR3 is TGTGCCAGCAGTGACCAGTGGGTAGCCCAAGAGACCCAGTACTTC.

This clone has only a few counts. This sequence joins TRBV11-1 and TRBJ2-7; TRBD1 agrees at 9 bases. Germline trimming cut 5 bases from V and 0 bases from J; bases unmatched to any gene: 8. Germline V gives CDR1 SGHAT, CDR2 FQDESV (reference sequence). CDR3 length: 16 amino acids. The chain's CDR3 is CASSQAGTGSSYEQYF. The CDR3 bases are TGTGCCAGCAGCCAAGCAGGGACAGGGAGCTCCTACGAGCAGTACTTC.

The CDR3 here is CASSETGYGYTF. The CDR3 DNA reads as TGTGCCAGCAGCGAGACAGGGTACGGCTACACCTTC. The chain couples TRBV9 to TRBJ1-2; TRBD1 matches 7 bases. This CDR3 spans 12 amino acids. The V gene end was trimmed by 3 bases and the J gene end by 8 bases; junction bases not matched to a gene: 4. Germline CDR1 and CDR2: SGDLS and YYNGEE.

The chain recombines TRBV5-6 with TRBJ1-1; D is undetermined. The CDR3 runs 13 residues. Germline CDR1 reads SGHDT; CDR2 reads YYEEEE. V dropped 2 bases and J dropped 1 base, with 6 bases sitting between them. The CDR3 is CASSFRENTEAFF. CDR3 nucleotides: TGTGCCAGCAGCTTTCGGGAGAACACTGAAGCTTTCTTT.

This clone was observed a single time. The V gene is TRBV27, the J gene TRBJ1-1, with D perhaps matching TRBD1 (6 bases). The V end was cut by 1 base, the J end by 5 bases, with 14 bases between. The germline gives CDR1 MNHEY, CDR2 SMNVEV (reference sequence). The CDR3 runs 15 residues. CDR3 coding DNA: TGTGCCAGCAGTTTATATCCTGAGGGGGAAACTGAAGCTTTCTTT. Its translation is CASSLYPEGETEAFF.